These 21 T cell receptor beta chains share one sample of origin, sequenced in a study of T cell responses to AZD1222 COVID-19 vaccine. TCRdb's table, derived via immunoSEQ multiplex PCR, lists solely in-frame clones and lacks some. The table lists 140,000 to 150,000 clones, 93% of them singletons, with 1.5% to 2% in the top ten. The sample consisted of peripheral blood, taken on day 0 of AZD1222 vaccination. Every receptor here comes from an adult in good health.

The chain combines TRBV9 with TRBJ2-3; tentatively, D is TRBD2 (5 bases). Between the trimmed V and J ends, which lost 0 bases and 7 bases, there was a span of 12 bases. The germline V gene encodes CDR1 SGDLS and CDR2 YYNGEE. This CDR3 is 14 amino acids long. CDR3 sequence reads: CASSVGGPGNTQYF. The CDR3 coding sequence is TGTGCCAGCAGCGTAGGAGGGCCCGGGAATACGCAGTATTTT.

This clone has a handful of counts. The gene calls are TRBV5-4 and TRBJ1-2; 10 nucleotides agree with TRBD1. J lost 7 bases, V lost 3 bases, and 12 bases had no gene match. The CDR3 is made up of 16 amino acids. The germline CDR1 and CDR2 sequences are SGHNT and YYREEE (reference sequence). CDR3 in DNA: TGTGCCAGCAGCTCACCAACCGGGACAGGGGATGGTGGCTACACCTTC. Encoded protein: CASSSPTGTGDGGYTF.

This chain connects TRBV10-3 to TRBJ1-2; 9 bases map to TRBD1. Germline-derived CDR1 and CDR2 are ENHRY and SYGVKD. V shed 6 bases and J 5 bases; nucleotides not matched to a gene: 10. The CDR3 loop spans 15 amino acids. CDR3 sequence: CAIRAASGTGYGYTF. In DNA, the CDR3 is TGTGCCATCAGGGCGGCCAGCGGGACAGGGTATGGCTACACCTTC.

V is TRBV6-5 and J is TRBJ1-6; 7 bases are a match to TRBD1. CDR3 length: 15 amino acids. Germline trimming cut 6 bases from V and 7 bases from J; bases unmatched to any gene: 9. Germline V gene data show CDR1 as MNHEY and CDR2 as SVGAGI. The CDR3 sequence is CASRTTGHPNSPLHF. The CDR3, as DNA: TGTGCCAGCAGGACGACAGGGCACCCCAATTCACCCCTCCACTTT.

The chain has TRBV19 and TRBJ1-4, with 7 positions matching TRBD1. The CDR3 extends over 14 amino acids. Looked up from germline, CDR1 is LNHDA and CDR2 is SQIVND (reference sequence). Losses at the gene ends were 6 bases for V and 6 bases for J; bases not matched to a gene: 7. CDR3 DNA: TGTGCCAGTAGATCCAGGACAGGTCATGAAAAACTGTTTTTT. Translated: CASRSRTGHEKLFF.

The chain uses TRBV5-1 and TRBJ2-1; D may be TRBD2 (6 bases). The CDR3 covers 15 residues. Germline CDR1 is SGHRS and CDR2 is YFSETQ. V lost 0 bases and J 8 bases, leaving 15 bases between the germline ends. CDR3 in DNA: TGCGCCAGCAGCTTGGGAGGGACTTGGATTGATGAGCAGTTCTTC. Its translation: CASSLGGTWIDEQFF.

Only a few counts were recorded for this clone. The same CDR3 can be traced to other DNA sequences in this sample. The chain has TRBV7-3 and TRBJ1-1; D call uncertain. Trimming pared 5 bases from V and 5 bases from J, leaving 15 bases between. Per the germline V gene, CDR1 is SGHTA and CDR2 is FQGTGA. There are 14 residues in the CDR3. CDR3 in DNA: TGTGCCAGCAGCCCCGGGCTATTGGGAACTGAAGCTTTCTTT. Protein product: CASSPGLLGTEAFF.

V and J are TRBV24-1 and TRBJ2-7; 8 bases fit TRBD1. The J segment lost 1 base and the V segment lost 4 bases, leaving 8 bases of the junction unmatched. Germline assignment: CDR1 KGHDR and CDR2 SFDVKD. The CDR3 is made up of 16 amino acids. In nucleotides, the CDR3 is TGTGCCACCAGTGACCCAAGACAGGGGAAGTCCTACGAGCAGTACTTC. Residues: CATSDPRQGKSYEQYF.

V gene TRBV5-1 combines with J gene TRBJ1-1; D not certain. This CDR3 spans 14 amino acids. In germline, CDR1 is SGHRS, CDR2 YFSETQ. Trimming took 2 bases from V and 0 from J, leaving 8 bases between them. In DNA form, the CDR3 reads TGCGCCAGCAGCTTAGGGCTTCTGAACACTGAAGCTTTCTTT. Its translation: CASSLGLLNTEAFF.

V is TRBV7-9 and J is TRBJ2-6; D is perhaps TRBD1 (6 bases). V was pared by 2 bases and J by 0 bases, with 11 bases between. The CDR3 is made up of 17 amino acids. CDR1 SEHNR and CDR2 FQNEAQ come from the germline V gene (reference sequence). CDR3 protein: CASSLRGSYSGANVLTF. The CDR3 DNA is TGTGCCAGCAGCTTAAGGGGGTCGTACTCTGGGGCCAACGTCCTGACTTTC.

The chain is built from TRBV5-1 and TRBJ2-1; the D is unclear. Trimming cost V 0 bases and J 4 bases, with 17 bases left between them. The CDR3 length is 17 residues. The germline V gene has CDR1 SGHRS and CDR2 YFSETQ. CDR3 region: CASSLAEGSLLYNEQFF. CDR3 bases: TGCGCCAGCAGCTTGGCCGAAGGGTCATTATTGTACAATGAGCAGTTCTTC.

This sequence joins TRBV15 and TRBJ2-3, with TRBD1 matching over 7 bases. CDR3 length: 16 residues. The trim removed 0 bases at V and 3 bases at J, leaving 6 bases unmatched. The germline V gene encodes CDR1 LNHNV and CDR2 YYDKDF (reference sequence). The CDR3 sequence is CATSREKTGLTDTQYF. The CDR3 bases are TGTGCCACCAGCAGAGAAAAGACAGGGTTAACAGATACGCAGTATTTT.

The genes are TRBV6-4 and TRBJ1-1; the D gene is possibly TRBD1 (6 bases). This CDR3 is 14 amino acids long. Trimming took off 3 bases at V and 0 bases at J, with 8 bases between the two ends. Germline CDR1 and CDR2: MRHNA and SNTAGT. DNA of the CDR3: TGTGCCAGCAGTGAGAGGGGGATGAACACTGAAGCTTTCTTT. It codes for CASSERGMNTEAFF.

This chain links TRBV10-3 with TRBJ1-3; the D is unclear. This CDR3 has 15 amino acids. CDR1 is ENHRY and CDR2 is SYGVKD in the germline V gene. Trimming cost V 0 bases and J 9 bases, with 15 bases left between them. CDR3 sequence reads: CAISESNTTPGTIYF. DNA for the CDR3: TGTGCCATCAGTGAGTCAAATACGACGCCGGGCACCATATATTTT.

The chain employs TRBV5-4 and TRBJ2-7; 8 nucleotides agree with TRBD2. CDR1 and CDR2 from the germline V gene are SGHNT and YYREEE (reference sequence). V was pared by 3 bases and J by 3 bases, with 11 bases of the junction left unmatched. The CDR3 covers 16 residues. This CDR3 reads CASSYPIAGRNYEQYF. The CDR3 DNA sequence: TGTGCCAGCAGCTACCCGATAGCGGGAAGGAACTACGAGCAGTACTTC.

The DNA for the CDR3 is TGTGCCAGTAGTCTGGGGGTTCAGGATACGCAGTATTTT. It translates to CASSLGVQDTQYF. The rearrangement links TRBV19 to TRBJ2-3; D could derive from TRBD1 or TRBD2 (5 bases each). CDR1 and CDR2 (germline): LNHDA, SQIVND (reference sequence). This CDR3 comprises 13 residues. Deletions cut 5 bases from V and 6 bases from J, with 12 bases between.

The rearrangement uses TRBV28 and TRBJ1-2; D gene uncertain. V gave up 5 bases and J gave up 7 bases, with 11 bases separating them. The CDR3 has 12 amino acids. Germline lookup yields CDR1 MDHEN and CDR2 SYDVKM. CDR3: CASSPHGFGYTF. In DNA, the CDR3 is TGTGCCAGCAGTCCCCACGGGTTTGGCTACACCTTC.

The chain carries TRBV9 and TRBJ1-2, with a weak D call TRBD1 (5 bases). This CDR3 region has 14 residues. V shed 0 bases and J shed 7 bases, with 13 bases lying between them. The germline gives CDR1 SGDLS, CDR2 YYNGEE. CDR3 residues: CASSVGGTSRGYTF. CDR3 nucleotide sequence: TGTGCCAGCAGCGTAGGCGGGACTAGCCGTGGCTACACCTTC.

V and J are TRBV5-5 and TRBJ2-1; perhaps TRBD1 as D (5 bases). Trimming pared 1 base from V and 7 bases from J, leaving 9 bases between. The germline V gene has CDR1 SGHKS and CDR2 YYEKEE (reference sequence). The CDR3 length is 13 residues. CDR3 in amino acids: CASSLPGINEQFF. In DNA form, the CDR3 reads TGTGCCAGCAGCTTGCCAGGGATAAATGAGCAGTTCTTC.

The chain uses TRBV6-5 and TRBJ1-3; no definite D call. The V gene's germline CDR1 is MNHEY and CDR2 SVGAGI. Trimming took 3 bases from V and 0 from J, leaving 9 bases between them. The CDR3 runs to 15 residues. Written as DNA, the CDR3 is TGTGCCAGCAGTTATGACCCGATCTCTGGAAACACCATATATTTT. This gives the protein CASSYDPISGNTIYF.

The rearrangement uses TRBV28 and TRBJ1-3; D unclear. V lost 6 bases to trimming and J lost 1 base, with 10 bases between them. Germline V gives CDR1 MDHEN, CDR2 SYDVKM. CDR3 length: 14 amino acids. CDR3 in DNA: TGTGCCAGCAGCACGGGAGGGTCTGGAAACACCATATATTTT. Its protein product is CASSTGGSGNTIYF.